Here is one TCR beta chain with its context. This sample stems from a study of monozygotic twins with inflammatory bowel disease. The CDR3 spans 14 residues. CDR1 and CDR2 from the germline V gene are LNHNV and YYDKDF (reference sequence). TCRdb re-analyzed the 5' RACE reads; it lists each CDR3 protein once, without DNA. This sample contains approximately 340,000 distinct CDR3 sequences. The origin of this receptor is a human donor with ulcerative colitis or Crohn's disease, or a healthy co-twin of an affected twin (not recorded which). Source material: blood. The rearrangement links TRBV15 to TRBJ2-7. Here the CDR3 reads CATTMDRGSYEQYF.